The sequence of this TCR beta chain was determined in a study of cytomegalovirus exposure and HLA in healthy donors. The germline V gene has CDR1 SNHLY and CDR2 FYNNEI. The CDR3 length is 15 residues. Trimming stripped 1 base from V and 0 bases from J, with 8 bases between. Study-wide results and limits: A prior analysis recorded that most TCR beta V segments were productive about 87% or about 30% of the time. Analyzed later, association rates of TCRs varied across HLA loci, with DRB1 most and HLA-C fewest.

Of note for this clone: Antigen unknown.

PCR involved 60 Vbeta and 13 Jbeta primers. Original processing methods: The count from a later analysis was tens of millions of unique TCR beta chains, 9.5 million to 13 million of them shared. Sequencing used immunoSEQ multiplex PCR; TCRdb keeps in-frame clones, though not all of them. The DNA gave D and trimming, while V, J and clone size come from that table. Altogether fewer than 150,000 clones are present, 80% being singletons, with the ten largest covering 2.2%. This chain uses TRBV2 with TRBJ2-3; possibly TRBD1 for D (5 bases). Input material: PBMCs. The receptor was derived from a man aged 25 to 40 in good health and CMV-seronegative. CDR3 DNA: TGTGCCAGCAGTGAAGGACAGACCAGCACAGATACGCAGTATTTT. It is translated as CASSEGQTSTDTQYF. Full variable domain (remainder filled in from reference TRBV2 and TRBJ2-3): EPEVTQTPSHQVTQMGQEVILRCVPISNHLYFYWYRQILGQKVEFLVSFYNNEISEKSEIFDDQFSVERPDGSNFTLKIRSTKLEDSAMYFCASSEGQTSTDTQYFGPGTRLTVL.